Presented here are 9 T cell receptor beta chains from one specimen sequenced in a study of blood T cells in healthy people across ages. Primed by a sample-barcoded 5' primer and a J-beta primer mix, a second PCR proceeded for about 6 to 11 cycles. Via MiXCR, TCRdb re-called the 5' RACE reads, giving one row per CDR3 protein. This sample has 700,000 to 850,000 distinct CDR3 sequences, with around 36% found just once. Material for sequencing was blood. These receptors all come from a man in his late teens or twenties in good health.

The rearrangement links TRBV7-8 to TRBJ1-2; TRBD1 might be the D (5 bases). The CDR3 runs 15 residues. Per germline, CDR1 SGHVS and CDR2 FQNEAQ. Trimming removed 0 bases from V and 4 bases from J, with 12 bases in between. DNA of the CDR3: TGTGCCAGCAGCTTAGCGGGACGGCTGACCTATGGCTACACCTTC. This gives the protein CASSLAGRLTYGYTF.

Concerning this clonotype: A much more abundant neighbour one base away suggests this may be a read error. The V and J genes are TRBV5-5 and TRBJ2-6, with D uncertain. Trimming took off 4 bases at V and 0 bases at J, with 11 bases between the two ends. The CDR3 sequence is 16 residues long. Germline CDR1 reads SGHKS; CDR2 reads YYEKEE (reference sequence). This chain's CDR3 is CASSLHMVSGANVLTF. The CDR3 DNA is TGTGCCAGCAGCCTGCACATGGTCTCTGGGGCCAACGTCCTGACTTTC.

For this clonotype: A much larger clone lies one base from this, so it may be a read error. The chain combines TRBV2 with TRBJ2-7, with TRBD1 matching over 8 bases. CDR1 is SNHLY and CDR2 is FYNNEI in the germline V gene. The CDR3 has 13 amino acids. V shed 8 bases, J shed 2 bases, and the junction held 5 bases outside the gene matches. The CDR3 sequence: CASGTGPTYEQYF. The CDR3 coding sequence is TGTGCCAGCGGGACAGGTCCTACCTACGAGCAGTACTTC.

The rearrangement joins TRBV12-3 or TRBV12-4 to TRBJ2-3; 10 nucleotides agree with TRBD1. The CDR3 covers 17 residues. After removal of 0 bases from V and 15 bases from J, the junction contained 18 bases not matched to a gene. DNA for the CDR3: TGTGCCAGCAGTTTAGCGCTCGGACAGGGGGTCACAGATATGGAATATTTT. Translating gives CASSLALGQGVTDMEYF.

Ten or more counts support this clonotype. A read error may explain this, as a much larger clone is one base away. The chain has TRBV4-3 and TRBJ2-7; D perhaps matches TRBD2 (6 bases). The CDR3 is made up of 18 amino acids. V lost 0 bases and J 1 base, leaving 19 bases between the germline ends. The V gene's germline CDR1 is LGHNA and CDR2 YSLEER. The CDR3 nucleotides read TGCGCCAGCAGCCAAGATCTACCGGGGGTCCTCCTGTCCTACGAGCAGTACTTC. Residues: CASSQDLPGVLLSYEQYF.

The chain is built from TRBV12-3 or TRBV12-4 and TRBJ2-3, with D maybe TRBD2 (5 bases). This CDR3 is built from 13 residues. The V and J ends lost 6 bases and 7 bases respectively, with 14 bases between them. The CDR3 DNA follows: TGTGCCAGCAGCTTCGCGGGTCGAAATACGCAGTATTTT. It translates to CASSFAGRNTQYF.

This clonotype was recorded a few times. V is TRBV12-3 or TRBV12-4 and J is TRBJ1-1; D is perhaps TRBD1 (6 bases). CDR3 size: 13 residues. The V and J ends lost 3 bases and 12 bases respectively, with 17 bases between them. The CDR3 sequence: CASSFRDTGRTFF. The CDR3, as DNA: TGTGCCAGCAGTTTTCGGGACACAGGTCGGACTTTCTTT.

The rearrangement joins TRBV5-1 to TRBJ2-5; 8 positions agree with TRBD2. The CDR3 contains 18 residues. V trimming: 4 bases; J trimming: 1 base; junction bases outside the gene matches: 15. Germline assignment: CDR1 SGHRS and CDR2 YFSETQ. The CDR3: CASSQGLAKIEGQETQYF. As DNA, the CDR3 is TGCGCCAGCAGCCAAGGACTAGCTAAAATTGAAGGCCAAGAGACCCAGTACTTC.

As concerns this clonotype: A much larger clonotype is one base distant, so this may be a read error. The CDR3 spells CASSPRGGLLAYNEQFF. The CDR3 region has the DNA TGTGCCAGCAGTCCCCGGGGGGGCCTTCTCGCCTACAATGAGCAGTTCTTC. The chain carries TRBV12-3 or TRBV12-4 and TRBJ2-1; TRBD2 aligns across 8 bases. V was pared by 5 bases and J by 2 bases, with 11 bases of the junction left unmatched. CDR3 length: 17 amino acids.